A selection of T cell receptor beta chains follows, all from one sample in a study of T-cell reconstitution after alpha-beta-depleted transplantation in children. One entry per CDR3 protein, called by TCRdb with MiXCR from the PCR reads. This sample has about 400,000 distinct CDR3 sequences; 20% occur once, and the top ten carry less than 4.5%. This specimen was PBMCs from the stem cell graft donor, taken from the stem cell graft. Every receptor here comes from a human donor who donated a stem cell graft to a child with acute myeloid leukemia. Both conserved end residues are part of each CDR3. D genes are given only for firm matches. For some rows the clone size is stated as once, few or many, or as a class when expanded; others skip it.

j_call clone_size v_call d_call cdr3_aa cdr3_nt
TRBJ2-7 few TRBV4-3 NA CASSQVPGVNGEQYF TGCGCCAGCAGCCAAGTCCCAGGGGTGAATGGCGAGCAGTACTTC
TRBJ2-1 once TRBV11-3 NA CASSLAGGAHNEQFF TGTGCCAGCAGCTTAGCAGGGGGGGCCCACAATGAGCAGTTCTTC
TRBJ1-2 few TRBV20-1 NA CSATDLQGYGYTF TGCAGTGCTACCGACTTGCAGGGCTATGGCTACACCTTC
TRBJ2-3 many TRBV7-2 NA CASSLGSRATTDTQYF TGTGCCAGCAGCTTAGGCTCTCGGGCCACAACAGATACGCAGTATTTT
TRBJ1-3 NA TRBV20-1 NA CSASRGTGNTIYF TGCAGTGCTAGCCGGGGTACCGGAAACACCATATATTTT
TRBJ2-7 many TRBV4-2 TRBD2 CASSQDLPGRVYEQYF TGTGCCAGCAGCCAAGATCTCCCCGGGAGGGTCTACGAGCAGTACTTC
TRBJ1-2 few TRBV20-1 TRBD1 CSARGRPDRNTNYGYTF TGCAGTGCTAGAGGGAGACCGGACAGGAATACTAACTATGGCTACACCTTC
TRBJ2-4 few TRBV5-1 NA CASTGGAGNIQYF TGCGCCAGCACGGGCGGTGCTGGAAACATTCAGTACTTC
TRBJ2-3 NA TRBV7-9 NA CASSPPTGIQDTQYF TGTGCCAGCAGCCCTCCGACAGGAATACAAGATACGCAGTATTTT
TRBJ2-1 NA TRBV15 NA CATSRDWFAGSYNEQFF TGTGCCACCAGCAGAGATTGGTTTGCAGGGAGCTACAATGAGCAGTTCTTC
TRBJ2-2 NA TRBV6-2/TRBV6-3 TRBD1 CASNQGASGELFF TGTGCCAGCAACCAGGGGGCTTCTGGGGAGCTGTTTTTT
TRBJ2-1 few TRBV30 TRBD2 CAWSPDLLADRYNEQFF TGTGCCTGGAGTCCCGATCTCCTAGCGGACCGCTACAATGAGCAGTTCTTC
TRBJ2-2 NA TRBV5-5 TRBD2 CASSSGLPTGELFF TGTGCCAGCAGCTCGGGACTACCAACCGGGGAGCTGTTTTTT
TRBJ2-7 NA TRBV20-1 TRBD2 CSATVLADTYEQYF TGCAGTGCTACCGTACTAGCGGATACCTACGAGCAGTACTTC
TRBJ2-3 few TRBV2 TRBD2 CASTGGGVTDTQYF TGTGCCAGCACCGGGGGGGGAGTCACAGATACGCAGTATTTT
TRBJ2-7 NA TRBV4-1 NA CASSQVYYGNYEQYF TGCGCCAGCAGCCAAGTCTACTACGGAAACTACGAGCAGTACTTC